This is a list of T cell receptor beta chains from one sample in a study of PD-L1 blockade in urothelial cancer. The data were produced by immunoSEQ multiplex PCR, yet TCRdb's version contains in-frame clones alone and is incomplete. This sample has some 120,000 clones, with about 82% found just once. The sample was PBMCs, taken around atezolizumab (anti-PD-L1) treatment. These receptor sequences come from a man aged 45 to 65 with urothelial cancer. The CDR3 runs from the conserved cysteine through the conserved F or W. A D gene is named only where the DNA matches it firmly. Only some rows state a clone size, as once, few, many or a class for expanded clones.

len,abundance,v_gene,d_gene,j_gene,CDR3nt,CDR3aa
13,-,TRBV28,-,TRBJ2-7,TGTGCCAGCAGTTCAGGGAACTCCTACGAGCAGTACTTC,CASSSGNSYEQYF
11,-,TRBV20-1,TRBD1,TRBJ2-7,TGCAGTGCGCGACAGGGTCTCGAGCAGTACTTC,CSARQGLEQYF
15,many,TRBV27,TRBD1,TRBJ1-5,TGTGCCAGCAGTTTATCGCAGGGGGGCAATCAGCCCCAGCATTTT,CASSLSQGGNQPQHF
17,-,TRBV18,TRBD1,TRBJ1-1,TGTGCCAGCTCACGGACAGGGATGGGAGGGATGAACACTGAAGCTTTCTTT,CASSRTGMGGMNTEAFF
16,-,TRBV11-2,TRBD2,TRBJ2-1,TGTGCCAGCAGCTTCGGAGCGGGAGGGCCCTCCGGGGAGCAGTTCTTC,CASSFGAGGPSGEQFF
13,-,TRBV6-1,-,TRBJ2-5,TGTGCCAGCAGGCTGCTCGGTTGGGAGACCCAGTACTTC,CASRLLGWETQYF
12,-,TRBV7-8,-,TRBJ1-5,TGTGCCAGCAGCCCACCCGGGCAGCCCCAGCATTTT,CASSPPGQPQHF
16,-,TRBV18,TRBD2,TRBJ2-2,TGTGCCAGCTCACCCCGACTAGCTGAAAACACCGGGGAGCTGTTTTTT,CASSPRLAENTGELFF
13,-,TRBV30,-,TRBJ2-7,TGTGCCTGGAGCGCCGGGGACTCCACCAAGCAGTACTTC,CAWSAGDSTKQYF
13,once,TRBV6-6,-,TRBJ1-2,TGTGCCAGCAGTTACGGACAAGTTCTTGGCTACACCTTC,CASSYGQVLGYTF
14,-,TRBV6-1,TRBD1,TRBJ1-2,TGTGCCAGCAGGAGGACAGGGGCTAACTATGGCTACACCTTC,CASRRTGANYGYTF
14,-,TRBV6-1,-,TRBJ2-7,TGTGCCAGCCGCCGAGGGAGCGGAGACTACGAGCAGTACTTC,CASRRGSGDYEQYF
14,-,TRBV7-8,-,TRBJ1-1,TGTGCCAGCAGCTTGGCGACAGCCTCCACTGAAGCTTTCTTT,CASSLATASTEAFF
14,once,TRBV5-1,-,TRBJ2-3,TGCGCCAGTTTACGGGAGTGGAACACAGATACGCAGTATTTT,CASLREWNTDTQYF
15,-,TRBV2,TRBD2,TRBJ2-3,TGTGCCAGCAGCCTAGCGGGAGGGGGAACAGATACGCAGTATTTT,CASSLAGGGTDTQYF
15,-,TRBV30,-,TRBJ1-6,TGTGCCTGGAGTGTACGGTCTGATTTCGGGTCACCCCTCCACTTT,CAWSVRSDFGSPLHF
11,-,TRBV2,-,TRBJ2-3,TGTGCCAGCAGTGAACTGGGGGGGCAGTATTTT,CASSELGGQYF
15,-,TRBV6-1,TRBD2,TRBJ2-7,TGTGCCAGCAGTGAATTGGGACTAGCGGGAGGCGAGCAGTACTTC,CASSELGLAGGEQYF
14,-,TRBV28,-,TRBJ1-1,TGTGCCAGCAGAATACAGGGAGTGAACACTGAAGCTTTCTTT,CASRIQGVNTEAFF
15,-,TRBV5-1,-,TRBJ1-1,TGCGCCAGCAGCTTGGCGGGAAGGCCGAACACTGAAGCTTTCTTT,CASSLAGRPNTEAFF
16,-,TRBV6-1,TRBD2,TRBJ2-1,TGTGCCAGCAGTGTAGCACTAGCGGGTCTCTACAATGAGCAGTTCTTC,CASSVALAGLYNEQFF
15,-,TRBV7-2,TRBD1,TRBJ2-1,TGTGCCAGCAGCTTATTACAGGGGTCGGGCAATGAGCAGTTCTTC,CASSLLQGSGNEQFF
14,-,TRBV5-6,TRBD1,TRBJ2-7,TGTGCCAAAACCCCGGGACAGGGGACCTACGAGCAGTACTTC,CAKTPGQGTYEQYF
13,once,TRBV6-1,-,TRBJ1-1,TGTGCCAGCAGCGTAACAGAGAACACTGAAGCTTTCTTT,CASSVTENTEAFF
13,-,TRBV18,-,TRBJ2-1,TGTGCCAGCTCACCGGCGGCGCACAATGAGCAGTTCTTC,CASSPAAHNEQFF
14,-,TRBV5-3,-,TRBJ1-6,TGTGCCAGAACACCTAGGGGGTGGAGGTCACCCCTCCACTTT,CARTPRGWRSPLHF
12,-,TRBV29-1,-,TRBJ2-5,TGCAGCGCACAGGGTGGTTCGGAGACCCAGTACTTC,CSAQGGSETQYF
15,few,TRBV9,-,TRBJ2-1,TGTGCCAGCAGCGTAGCTAGCAGTAACTACAATGAGCAGTTCTTC,CASSVASSNYNEQFF